Here is one T cell receptor (beta chain) with its context. 5'RACE template switching generated TCR cDNA, adding a universal primer site and UMIs. One entry per CDR3 protein results from TCRdb running MiXCR on the 5' RACE reads. The table records 170,000 or so distinct CDR3 sequences, about 6% of them present only once. The data are from a study of T cells after yellow fever vaccination. This CDR3 has 12 residues. CDR1 is MNHEY, CDR2 SVGAGI, per germline. The junction had 3 bases not matched to a gene; V was cut back by 7 bases and J by 8 bases. The chain employs TRBV6-5 and TRBJ2-3; 10 bases fit TRBD1. The clonotype originates from a man younger than 35 who received the YFV17D yellow fever vaccine. The sequenced sample was CD4+ T cells sorted from PBMCs, obtained on the day of the first yellow fever vaccination. DNA of the CDR3: TGTGCCAGCAAACGACAGGGGGCTACGCAGTATTTT. Translation: CASKRQGATQYF.